This TCR beta chain was recovered during a study of human T cells and chemical hapten exposure. For the study at large: Patch testing was performed with 0.01% DPC on the upper back, with reading at 6 days. General study findings and limits: Large CDR3 similarity clusters arose significantly more often from expanded TCRs than from controls.

The CDR3 runs 14 residues. Germline CDR1 is SGHRS and CDR2 is YFSETQ. V was clipped by 3 bases and J by 4 bases; unmatched bases: 3. In regard to this clonotype: Its antigen is unknown.

TCRdb ran MiXCR on the RACE reads and lists one entry per CDR3 protein. The sample comprises over 50,000 distinct CDR3 sequences, roughly 11% of which are singletons, and under 2% rests with the top ten. Time point here: patch test 1, 2 weeks after DPC sensitization. The treatment here: therapeutic diphenylcyclopropenone sensitization with weekly scalp DPC. Unfractionated whole blood served as the source for total RNA extraction. The chain uses TRBV5-1 and TRBJ2-1; 8 bases fit TRBD1. Material: whole blood, obtained in connection with sensitization to the hapten diphenylcyclopropenone (DPC). The source is a woman aged 40 to 55 with alopecia areata. Some clones in this sample may be carry-over from other donors' samples. CDR3 nucleotide sequence: TGCGCCAGCAGCTCCGGGACAGGTTACAATGAGCAGTTCTTC. This gives the protein CASSSGTGYNEQFF. Filled out from reference TRBV5-1 and TRBJ2-1, the complete variable domain reads KAGVTQTPRYLIKTRGQQVTLSCSPISGHRSVSWYQQTPGQGLQFLFEYFSETQRNKGNFPGRFSGRQFSNSRSEMNVSTLELGDSALYLCASSSGTGYNEQFFGPGTRLTVL.